The entry that follows covers one T cell receptor beta chain sequence. Trimming took off 0 bases at V and 3 bases at J, with 5 bases between the two ends. The CDR3 is 13 residues long. Looked up from germline, CDR1 is WNHNN and CDR2 is SYGVQD (reference sequence). These data are taken from a study of shared clonotypes between healthy human individuals. Profiled with immunoSEQ multiplex PCR; TCRdb holds only in-frame clones, not every one. This table holds fewer than 1.6 million clones, approximately 98.5% found once. This receptor was identified in a man between 25 and 39 years old in good health. Material for sequencing was naive CD4+ T cells sorted from blood. Subset defined: CD45RA+ positively selected. V and J are TRBV10-1 and TRBJ1-1; D remains unclear. The CDR3 reads CASSESRYTEAFF. CDR3 nucleotides: TGCGCCAGCAGTGAGTCCAGATACACTGAAGCTTTCTTT.